This TCR beta chain derives from a study of T cells in Graves' hyperthyroidism and ophthalmopathy. Amplified regions were TCR beta CDR3 sequences from RNA transcripts. A set of HTBI primers served as the primers for a first-round RT-PCR of the TCR CDR3. From the multiplex PCR reads, TCRdb called clonotypes with MiXCR, one entry per CDR3 protein. This table holds more than 450,000 distinct CDR3 sequences, roughly 21% found once. Diagnostic assessment was based on clinical symptoms, serum thyroxine and TRAb, thyroid ultrasound and orbital computed tomography. Trimming took 6 bases from V and 5 from J; bases not matched to a gene: 8. Germline V gives CDR1 MDHEN, CDR2 SYDVKM. The CDR3 extends over 14 amino acids.

Sample: blood. V usage is TRBV28 and J usage is TRBJ1-1, with 8 bases that match TRBD1. The clonotype was recovered from a man in his forties with Graves' ophthalmopathy. CDR3 in amino acids: CASRPTGGGTEAFF. The CDR3, as DNA: TGTGCCAGCAGACCTACAGGGGGGGGGACTGAAGCTTTCTTT.